This TCR beta chain comes out of a study of blood T cell repertoires in COVID-19. For the study at large: T cells, B-cell-depleted T cells, or PBMCs supplied cDNA or gDNA.

Seattle enrolled patients during active infection and tracked them longitudinally. The V and J ends lost 2 bases and 2 bases, in that order; junction bases with no gene match: 3. In germline, CDR1 is SQVTM, CDR2 ANQGSEA. The CDR3 is 14 residues long. In the source study's methods: Scientists estimated how many nucleated cells there were by amplifying reference gene primers. Generated by immunoSEQ multiplex PCR, the TCRdb table keeps only in-frame clones and is missing some. That table is the source of V, J and clone size, and D and trimming were worked out from the DNA. The data show fewer than 200,000 clones, 79% seen once.

Sequenced material: peripheral blood. The gene calls are TRBV29-1 and TRBJ1-3, with 7 bases lining up with TRBD1. This clonotype was obtained from a woman aged 55-69 years with COVID-19, enrolled during active disease. The CDR3: CSVEPQGTGNTIYF. The CDR3 coding sequence is TGCAGCGTTGAACCACAGGGGACTGGAAACACCATATATTTT. The whole variable domain, filled in from reference TRBV29-1 and TRBJ1-3, reads SAVISQKPSRDICQRGTSLTIQCQVDSQVTMMFWYRQQPGQSLTLIATANQGSEATYESGFVIDKFPISRPNLTFSTLTVSNMSPEDSSIYLCSVEPQGTGNTIYFGEGSWLTVV.